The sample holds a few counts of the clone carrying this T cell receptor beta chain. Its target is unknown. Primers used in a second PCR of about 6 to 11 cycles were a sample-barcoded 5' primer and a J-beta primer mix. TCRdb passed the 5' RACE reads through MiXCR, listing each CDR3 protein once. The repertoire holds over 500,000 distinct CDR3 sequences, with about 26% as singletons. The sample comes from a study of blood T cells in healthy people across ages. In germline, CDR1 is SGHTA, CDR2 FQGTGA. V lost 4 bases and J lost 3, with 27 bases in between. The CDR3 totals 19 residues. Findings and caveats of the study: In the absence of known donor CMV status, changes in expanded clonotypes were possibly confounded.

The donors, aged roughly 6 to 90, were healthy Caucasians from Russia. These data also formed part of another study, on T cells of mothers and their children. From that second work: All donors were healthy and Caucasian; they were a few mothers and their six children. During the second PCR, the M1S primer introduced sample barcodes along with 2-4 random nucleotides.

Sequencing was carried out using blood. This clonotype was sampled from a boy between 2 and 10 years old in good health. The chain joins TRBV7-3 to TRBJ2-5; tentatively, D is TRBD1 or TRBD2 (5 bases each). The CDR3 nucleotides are TGTGCCAGCAGCTCTAGACGGACGGGCTCCGGGACCGCCGAAGAGACCCAGTACTTC. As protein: CASSSRRTGSGTAEETQYF.